The 6 T cell receptor beta chains reported below all come from one sample, sequenced in a study of CD8 T cells in Susac syndrome. About 0.5 to 1 ug RNA was reverse transcribed with random hexamers. TCRdb itself ran the immunoSEQ multiplex PCR reads through MiXCR, one entry per CDR3 protein. The top ten hold roughly 0.45% of the sample, which has about 47,000 distinct CDR3 sequences, 80% to 95% seen once. Sequenced: CD8+ T cells from PBMCs. Source of these receptors: a human donor in good health.

The chain combines TRBV30 with TRBJ1-5; no clear D gene. CDR3 length: 16 residues. V was clipped by 6 bases and J by 1 base, with 19 bases between them. Per germline, CDR1 GTSNPN and CDR2 SVGIG (reference sequence). This CDR3 reads CACRASPMGSNQPQHF. Here the CDR3 DNA reads TGTGCCTGTCGCGCGTCCCCAATGGGAAGCAATCAGCCCCAGCATTTT.

The chain is built from TRBV25-1 and TRBJ2-5; TRBD2 aligns across 7 bases. Germline trimming cut 10 bases from V and 7 bases from J; bases unmatched to any gene: 18. This CDR3 has 15 amino acids. The germline V gene has CDR1 MGHDK and CDR2 SYGVNS. CDR3 sequence: CATAGAGEVGWTQYF. DNA for the CDR3: TGTGCCACCGCTGGGGCGGGGGAGGTTGGATGGACCCAGTACTTC. The complete variable domain, with remaining parts taken from reference TRBV25-1 and TRBJ2-5, reads EADIYQTPRYLVIGTGKKITLECSQTMGHDKMYWYQQDPGMELHLIHYSYGVNSTEKGDLSSESTVSRIRTEHFPLTLESARPSHTSQYLCATAGAGEVGWTQYFGPGTRLLVL.

The chain uses TRBV5-6 and TRBJ1-1; 9 positions match TRBD1. V gave up 4 bases and J gave up 0 bases; unmatched junction bases: 4. From germline, CDR1 is SGHDT and CDR2 YYEEEE. The CDR3 consists of 15 residues. This CDR3 reads CASSTRQGVNTEAFF. The CDR3 DNA sequence: TGTGCCAGCAGCACGCGACAGGGGGTGAACACTGAAGCTTTCTTT.

J is TRBJ2-1 and V is TRBV7-9; D is possibly TRBD1 (5 bases). V was trimmed by 0 bases and J by 0 bases, leaving 6 bases between them. The CDR3 consists of 15 residues. Germline V lookup: CDR1 SEHNR, CDR2 FQNEAQ (reference sequence). The CDR3 protein is CASSLAGVSYNEQFF. As DNA, the CDR3 is TGTGCCAGCAGCTTAGCAGGGGTCTCCTACAATGAGCAGTTCTTC.

This chain links TRBV7-6 with TRBJ2-3, with no clear D. This CDR3 spans 16 amino acids. CDR1 and CDR2 from the germline V gene are SGHVS and FNYEAQ. The V and J ends lost 5 bases and 5 bases respectively, with 20 bases between them. CDR3 residues: CASSQQLLEIQDTQYF. The CDR3 bases are TGTGCCAGCAGCCAGCAGCTCTTGGAGATTCAAGATACGCAGTATTTT.

The chain has TRBV7-9 and TRBJ2-7; maybe TRBD1 (5 bases). Looked up from germline, CDR1 is SEHNR and CDR2 is FQNEAQ (reference sequence). V was shortened by 2 bases and J by 3 bases, with 14 bases between the two germline ends. The length of the CDR3 is 15 residues. CDR3 bases: TGTGCCAGCAGCTTAATCGGTAGGGGCCGCTACGAGCAGTACTTC. Its protein is CASSLIGRGRYEQYF.